This TCR beta chain appears in the sequencing data of a study of chemoradiotherapy in HPV16-positive cancers. About the study: Functional T-cell assays on two HPV16-positive patients' cells defined candidate HPV-specific clones and common TCR motifs.

As regards this clone: Its antigen is unidentified.

Libraries were prepared by immunoSEQ multiplex PCR; TCRdb keeps only in-frame clonotypes and omits some of them. The data contain roughly 6,200 clones, approximately 80% of them seen just once; the ten biggest clones take up under 6.5%. Study-wide results and limits: Only a couple of HPV16-positive patients supplied the functional HPV-specificity definition. In HPV16-positive patients, HPV-responsive T-cell expansion tracked better recurrence-free survival. Candidate HPV-specific clones and E7-related TCR motifs grew in tumor during treatment.

The sequencing used tumor tissue, collected from a patient who underwent chemoradiotherapy. This TCR derives from a human donor with HPV-associated anogenital cancer.

The CDR3 sequence is CASSVIGTGNTIYF. In DNA form, the CDR3 reads TGTGCCAGCAGTGTTATCGGGACTGGAAACACCATATATTTT. This sequence joins TRBV2 and TRBJ1-3; D is ambiguous. V was trimmed by 4 bases and J by 2 bases, leaving 9 bases between them. The CDR3 extends over 14 amino acids. The germline CDR1 and CDR2 sequences are SNHLY and FYNNEI.